What follows are 31 T cell receptor beta chains derived from one specimen sequenced in a study of tumor-infiltrating lymphocytes in primary liver carcinoma (dated by TCRdb to about 2017). This sample was sequenced with an Illumina HiSeq 2500. TCRbeta-specific cDNA was reverse-transcribed from around 0.45 ug total RNA using a constant-region primer and ProtoScript II reverse transcriptase. Construction of the TCRbeta libraries relied on three nested rounds of multiplex PCR, following a slightly modified ARM-PCR procedure. Multiplex TRBV1-TRBV30 forward primers and a Cbeta reverse primer were used in the first two PCR rounds, each of which was run for roughly 10 cycles. The public reads were run again by TCRdb, first through fastp at Q25 and then through MiXCR, and only productive beta chains were kept. Entries that share a CDR3 protein sequence are merged under the most common genes and DNA. In all, the sample holds about 180,000 distinct CDR3 sequences, and 50% to 75% of those were seen once. The top ten constitute approximately 65% of the sample.

Blood RNA was extracted from unsorted whole blood using TRIzol reagent, and germline DNA was obtained with the DNeasy Blood & Tissue kit. Sequencing was done on a sample of peripheral blood. These receptors were collected from a man aged 35 to 55 with primary liver carcinoma and hepatitis B virus infection.

About this clonotype itself: Being one base from a much bigger clone, this may be a read error. V and J are TRBV29-1 and TRBJ2-2; D gene unclear. The CDR3 length is 11 residues. V was clipped by 4 bases and J by 10 bases, with 10 bases between them. Germline CDR1 and CDR2: SQVTM and ANQGSEA. CDR3 sequence (DNA): TGCAGCGTTGGGGCATTTGAGGAGCTGTTTTTT. It is translated as CSVGAFEELFF.

The rearrangement joins TRBV4-1 to TRBJ2-2, with TRBD1 identical over 9 bases. After removal of 2 bases from V and 0 bases from J, the junction contained 4 bases not matched to a gene. The length of the CDR3 is 17 residues. The germline V gene has CDR1 MGHRA and CDR2 YSYEKL. The CDR3 here is CASSQSRDRANTGELFF. The DNA of the CDR3 is TGCGCCAGCAGCCAATCCAGGGACAGGGCGAACACCGGGGAGCTGTTTTTT.

Of note for this clonotype: An end of the junction does not agree with germline; a read error may underlie this. The chain joins TRBV10-3 to TRBJ2-4; TRBD1 might be the D (6 bases). Germline lookup yields CDR1 ENHRY and CDR2 SYGVKD. The CDR3 extends over 19 amino acids. The CDR3 DNA follows: TGTGTCATCAGGGACGTCCGGGACACGGATCTAATAGCCAAAAACATTCAGTACTTC. This translates into CVIRDVRDTDLIAKNIQYF.

This clonotype was picked up a small number of times. The chain carries TRBV6-1 and TRBJ1-5; no reliable D call. This CDR3 has 15 amino acids. Germline CDR1 MNHNS, CDR2 SASEGT. Trimming stripped 7 bases from V and 5 bases from J, with 18 bases between. DNA for the CDR3: TGTGCCAGCACTTATCGCTGGGGAGCCGATCAGCCCCAGCATTTT. The encoded protein is CASTYRWGADQPQHF.

V and J are TRBV11-2 and TRBJ2-4, with 10 bases fitting TRBD2. The V gene end was trimmed by 5 bases and the J gene end by 7 bases; junction bases not matched to a gene: 8. The CDR3 runs to 15 residues. CDR1 is SGHAT, CDR2 FQNNGV, per germline. The CDR3 sequence: CASSPSGAGGNIQYF. The CDR3 DNA follows: TGTGCCAGCAGCCCGAGCGGAGCGGGGGGGAACATTCAGTACTTC.

The chain combines TRBV11-3 with TRBJ2-5; 7 bases are a match to TRBD2. The CDR3 totals 15 residues. V was pared by 3 bases and J by 5 bases, with 9 bases of the junction left unmatched. CDR1 is SGHNT, CDR2 YENEEA, per germline. CDR3 in amino acids: CASSFEAGDWETQYF. DNA of the CDR3: TGTGCCAGCAGCTTCGAGGCGGGAGATTGGGAGACCCAGTACTTC.

CDR3 nucleotide sequence: TGCAGCGGTGGGACAAGGGGTTACAATGAGCAGTTCTTC. Its translation is CSGGTRGYNEQFF. The chain is built from TRBV29-1 and TRBJ2-1, with a tentative D call TRBD1 (6 bases). V lost 7 bases to trimming and J lost 4 bases, with 14 bases between them. Germline lookup yields CDR1 SQVTM and CDR2 ANQGSEA. The CDR3 length is 13 residues.

The rearrangement joins TRBV6-1 to TRBJ2-1, with a tentative D call TRBD2 (6 bases). The CDR3 spans 15 residues. Deletions cut 6 bases from V and 8 bases from J, with 20 bases between. The germline V gene encodes CDR1 MNHNS and CDR2 SASEGT. The CDR3 nucleotides read TGTGCCAGCAGCCCCACGGGACTTAGTTACGATGAGCAGTTCTTC. Translated, it gives CASSPTGLSYDEQFF.

About this clonotype itself: Possible read error: a much larger clone is one base away. The gene calls are TRBV14 and TRBJ1-1; TRBD1 agrees at 9 bases. CDR1 and CDR2 from the germline V gene are SGHDN and FVKESK. CDR3 length: 16 amino acids. The CDR3 loop reads CPSSLWDRDGNTEAFF. CDR3 nucleotide sequence: TGTCCCAGCAGCTTATGGGACAGGGACGGGAACACTGAAGCTTTCTTT.

Comment on this clonotype: Relative to the germline gene, one junction end is altered; a read error may explain this. The chain carries TRBV29-1 and TRBJ1-1; the D is unclear. This CDR3 spans 13 amino acids. CDR1 SQVTM and CDR2 ANQGSEA come from the germline V gene. Here the CDR3 DNA reads TGCAACGTTGAAACAATGGCCCAAGGCGAAGCTTTCTTT. The encoded protein is CNVETMAQGEAFF. The full variable domain, its missing parts supplied by reference TRBV29-1 and TRBJ1-1, is SAVISQKPSRDICQRGTSLTIQCQVDSQVTMMFWYRQQPGQSLTLIATANQGSEATYESGFVIDKFPISRPNLTFSTLTVSNMSPEDSSIYLCNVETMAQGEAFFGQGTRLTVV.

This clonotype was counted between two and nine times. V gene TRBV10-2 combines with J gene TRBJ2-3; D is perhaps TRBD2 (6 bases). V shed 8 bases and J shed 5 bases, with 17 bases lying between them. This CDR3 is 14 amino acids long. Germline assignment: CDR1 WSHSY and CDR2 SAAADI. The CDR3 coding sequence is TGCGCCAGCGGGGGAACGGGAGAGGGAGATACGCAGTATTTT. It encodes CASGGTGEGDTQYF.

The chain recombines TRBV6-6 with TRBJ2-5; perhaps TRBD2 as D (5 bases). The CDR3 covers 16 residues. V lost 4 bases and J 5 bases, leaving 20 bases between the germline ends. Per the germline V gene, CDR1 is MNHNY and CDR2 is SVGAGI (reference sequence). This CDR3 is CASSFSVLLGGETQYF. The CDR3 region has the DNA TGTGCCAGCAGTTTCTCGGTGCTTCTGGGCGGGGAGACCCAGTACTTC.

This chain joins TRBV18 and TRBJ2-1, with 7 nucleotides matching TRBD1. J lost 5 bases, V lost 3 bases, and 1 base had no gene match. Per the germline V gene, CDR1 is KGHSH and CDR2 is LQKENI. The CDR3 totals 13 residues. DNA for the CDR3: TGTGCCAGCTCACCGGGACAGCACAATGAGCAGTTCTTC. Its translation is CASSPGQHNEQFF.

This chain links TRBV6-1 with TRBJ2-1; 8 nucleotides match TRBD2. CDR3 size: 16 residues. Germline loops: CDR1 MNHNS, CDR2 SASEGT. V lost 7 bases and J lost 2; bases outside the gene matches: 10. CDR3 sequence (DNA): TGTGCCAGCAAGTCCCTGGGACTAGAAGCCTACAATGAGCAGTTCTTC. Protein sequence: CASKSLGLEAYNEQFF.

Concerning this clonotype: Sequence at one end of the junction differs from germline and may be a read error. The chain joins TRBV5-4 to TRBJ2-3; tentatively, D is TRBD2 (5 bases). From germline, CDR1 is SGHNT and CDR2 YYREEE (reference sequence). The CDR3 runs to 16 residues. CDR3 nucleotides: TGTGCTAGCAGCTTGGATGGGGAGAAGGGCACAGATACGCAGTATTTT. It is translated as CASSLDGEKGTDTQYF.

V and J are TRBV11-2 and TRBJ1-1; D is uncertain. CDR3 length: 14 amino acids. Germline V CDR1 and CDR2: SGHAT, FQNNGV. V lost 1 base and J lost 2, with 8 bases in between. This CDR3 reads CASSLGRGNTEAFF. The CDR3 DNA follows: TGTGCCAGCAGCTTAGGACGGGGAAACACTGAAGCTTTCTTT.

Concerning this clonotype itself: A much larger clone differs by one base, so this may be a read error. The chain employs TRBV11-2 and TRBJ2-3; TRBD2 matches 11 bases. The CDR3 is 17 amino acids. Per the germline V gene, CDR1 is SGHAT and CDR2 is FQNNGV. For the CDR3, the DNA is TGTGCCTGCAGCTTAGGCCTAGCGGGAGGAATCACAGATACGCAGTATTTT. This translates into CACSLGLAGGITDTQYF. The whole variable domain, filled in from reference TRBV11-2 and TRBJ2-3, reads EAGVAQSPRYKIIEKRQSVAFWCNPISGHATLYWYQQILGQGPKLLIQFQNNGVVDDSQLPKDRFSAERLKGVDSTLKIQPAKLEDSAVYLCACSLGLAGGITDTQYFGPGTRLTVL.

The chain couples TRBV10-3 to TRBJ1-3, with D tentatively TRBD1 (6 bases). Germline CDR1 and CDR2: ENHRY and SYGVKD. V lost 11 bases and J lost 5, with 16 bases in between. This CDR3 contains 13 residues. The CDR3 region is CAVGAGERNTIYF. As DNA, the CDR3 is TGTGCCGTCGGGGCAGGGGAGAGAAACACCATATATTTT.

In its sample, this clonotype was seen once. V is TRBV6-4 and J is TRBJ2-7; 7 positions match TRBD1. V shed 5 bases and J 11 bases; nucleotides not matched to a gene: 12. This CDR3 comprises 13 residues. Germline V gene lookup returns CDR1 MRHNA and CDR2 SNTAGT. CDR3 region: CASSLPRGCEEYF. The CDR3 DNA sequence: TGTGCCAGCAGTCTCCCCAGGGGGTGTGAGGAGTACTTC.

Notes on this clonotype: One junction end does not reproduce the germline sequence, and a read error may be involved. This CDR3 reads CTSSLVLGLETQYF. The CDR3 nucleotides are TGTACCAGCAGTTTGGTTCTGGGGCTAGAGACCCAGTACTTC. The chain carries TRBV12-3 or TRBV12-4 and TRBJ2-5, with D possibly matching TRBD1 (5 bases). CDR3 size: 14 residues.

This clonotype came up a few times. The J gene is TRBJ2-1, the V gene TRBV6-6, with 13 bases aligning to TRBD2. Germline CDR1 and CDR2: MNHNY and SVGAGI (reference sequence). V was pared by 7 bases and J by 9 bases, with 6 bases of the junction left unmatched. The CDR3 contains 14 residues. The CDR3 spells CASTWTSGRSEQFF. The CDR3 region has the DNA TGTGCCAGCACTTGGACTAGCGGGAGAAGTGAGCAGTTCTTC.

The CDR3 bases are TGTGCCAGTAGTTCCGGGACCCTATCAACGCAGTATTTT. This gives the protein CASSSGTLSTQYF. The chain recombines TRBV19 with TRBJ2-3; TRBD1 or TRBD2 may be the D gene (5 bases each). The CDR3 contains 13 residues. V was shortened by 5 bases and J by 9 bases, with 15 bases between the two germline ends. Germline V gene lookup returns CDR1 LNHDA and CDR2 SQIVND (reference sequence).

In regard to this clonotype: The junction shows a germline mismatch at one end, possibly a read error. The chain has TRBV11-2 and TRBJ2-7; TRBD2 is a possible D gene (6 bases). This CDR3 has 14 amino acids. Per germline, CDR1 SGHAT and CDR2 FQNNGV. In DNA, the CDR3 is TGTGCCGGCAGCTATCGCGGGAAGGCCTACGAGCAGTGCTTC. It codes for CAGSYRGKAYEQCF. The full variable domain, in which reference TRBV11-2 and TRBJ2-7 provide the parts outside the CDR3, is EAGVAQSPRYKIIEKRQSVAFWCNPISGHATLYWYQQILGQGPKLLIQFQNNGVVDDSQLPKDRFSAERLKGVDSTLKIQPAKLEDSAVYLCAGSYRGKAYEQCFGPGTRLTVT.

The J gene is TRBJ2-7, the V gene TRBV6-5, with TRBD1 identical over 12 bases. This CDR3 has 16 amino acids. CDR1 and CDR2 (germline): MNHEY, SVGAGI. The junction had 12 bases not matched to a gene; V was cut back by 5 bases and J by 7 bases. DNA for the CDR3: TGTGCCAGCAGTAAAGCCCCCGGGACAGGGGGCGCGGAGCAGTACTTC. As protein: CASSKAPGTGGAEQYF.

In regard to this clonotype: This sequence may be a read error, since a much larger clone differs from it by one base. The chain links TRBV11-2 to TRBJ2-5; the match to TRBD2 covers 14 bases. The CDR3 contains 21 residues. In germline, CDR1 is SGHAT, CDR2 FQNNGV. Here the CDR3 DNA reads TGTGCCGGCAGCTTCGTACCGGGACTAGCGGGAGATGGGGCCGCGGCAGAGACCCAGTACTTC. Protein sequence: CAGSFVPGLAGDGAAAETQYF.

Details on this clonotype: Compared with germline, one end of the junction differs, possibly owing to a read error. The genes are TRBV6-5 and TRBJ2-7, with a possible D match to TRBD2 (5 bases). This CDR3 comprises 15 residues. Per germline, CDR1 MNHEY and CDR2 SVGAGI. The CDR3 region has the DNA TGTGTCAGCAGTTACGCCGAGCGGCCTGCCTACGAGCAGTACTTC. Translating gives CVSSYAERPAYEQYF.

This chain connects TRBV4-1 to TRBJ1-1; weak D call: TRBD1 (6 bases). V was pared by 0 bases and J by 2 bases, with 13 bases between. Germline loops: CDR1 MGHRA, CDR2 YSYEKL. The CDR3 is 16 amino acids. The CDR3, as DNA: TGCGCCAGCAGCCAAGATTCGGGGGCAGCTAACACTGAAGCTTTCTTT. Amino acid sequence: CASSQDSGAANTEAFF.

As to this clonotype: An end of the junction differs from the germline gene, which may be a read error. The chain uses TRBV5-1 and TRBJ2-7; TRBD2 matches 12 bases. The CDR3 consists of 19 residues. Germline V lookup: CDR1 SGHRS, CDR2 YFSETQ. The CDR3 nucleotides read TGCGCCGGCAGCTCCCTGACTAGCGGGAGTATCAATATTGGCTACGAGCAGTACTTC. The encoded protein is CAGSSLTSGSINIGYEQYF.

J is TRBJ1-1 and V is TRBV10-3; D might be TRBD1 (6 bases). The CDR3 totals 13 residues. Germline CDR1 ENHRY, CDR2 SYGVKD. V lost 3 bases and J 4 bases, leaving 9 bases between the germline ends. Here the CDR3 reads CAISDRGGTEAFF. CDR3 nucleotides: TGTGCCATCAGTGACAGGGGAGGCACTGAAGCTTTCTTT.

Concerning this clonotype itself: A single base separates this from a much larger clone, so it may be a read error. The chain couples TRBV11-2 to TRBJ1-2; D possibly corresponds to TRBD1 (5 bases). The germline gives CDR1 SGHAT, CDR2 FQNNGV. Trimming stripped 4 bases from V and 4 bases from J, with 19 bases between. CDR3 length: 16 residues. CDR3 sequence: CASSSPRQRPIYGYTF. Written as DNA, the CDR3 is TGTGCCAGCAGCTCCCCTCGACAGAGGCCTATCTATGGCTACACCTTC.

About this clonotype: Mismatch with germline at one junction end may stem from a read error. The chain links TRBV6-6 to TRBJ2-5; D is unresolved. Germline lookup yields CDR1 MNHNY and CDR2 SVGAGI (reference sequence). This CDR3 is built from 12 residues. CDR3 loop: CASNYRQETQYF. CDR3 bases: TGTGCCAGCAATTACCGTCAAGAGACCCAGTACTTC.